This T cell receptor (beta chain) is from a study of response to subunit inactivated influenza vaccine. Study-level points and caveats: Authors suggested few new T cells are recruited by each seasonal influenza vaccination.

Each CDR3 protein is one row after TCRdb ran MiXCR on the RT-PCR reads. Of hundreds of thousands of distinct CDR3 sequences in the sample, 10% to 15% were seen once. V lost 0 bases, J lost 7 bases, and 9 bases stayed unmatched. The CDR3 loop spans 17 amino acids. Per the germline V gene, CDR1 is LGHNA and CDR2 is YSLEER. This clonotype was observed many times. Its antigen remains unidentified. The clonotype originates from a man between 45 and 60 years old who received an inactivated influenza vaccine. This chain links TRBV4-3 with TRBJ1-6, with 7 positions matching TRBD1. The sequences come from non-naive T cells sorted from PBMCs, collected 14 to 15 days before vaccination. This CDR3 is CASSQEPVGGGNSPLHF. The CDR3 nucleotides read TGCGCCAGCAGCCAAGAGCCGGTGGGAGGGGGCAATTCACCCCTCCACTTT.